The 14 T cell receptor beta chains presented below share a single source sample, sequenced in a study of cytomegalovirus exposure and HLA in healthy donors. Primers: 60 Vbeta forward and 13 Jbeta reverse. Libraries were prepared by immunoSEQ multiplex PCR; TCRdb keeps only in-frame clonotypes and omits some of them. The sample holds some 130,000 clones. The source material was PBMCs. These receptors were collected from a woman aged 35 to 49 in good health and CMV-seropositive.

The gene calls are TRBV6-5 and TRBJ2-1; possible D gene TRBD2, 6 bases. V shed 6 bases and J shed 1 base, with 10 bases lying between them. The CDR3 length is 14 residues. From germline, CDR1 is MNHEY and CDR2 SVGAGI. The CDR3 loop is CASRGTLSYNEQFF. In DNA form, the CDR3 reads TGTGCCAGCAGGGGGACTCTTTCCTACAATGAGCAGTTCTTC.

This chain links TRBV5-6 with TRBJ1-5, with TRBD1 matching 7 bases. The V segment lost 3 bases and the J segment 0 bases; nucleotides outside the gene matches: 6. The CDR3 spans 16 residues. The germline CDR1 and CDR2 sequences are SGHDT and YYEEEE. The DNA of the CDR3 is TGTGCCAGCAGCTACTACAGGGGTGTTAGCAATCAGCCCCAGCATTTT. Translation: CASSYYRGVSNQPQHF.

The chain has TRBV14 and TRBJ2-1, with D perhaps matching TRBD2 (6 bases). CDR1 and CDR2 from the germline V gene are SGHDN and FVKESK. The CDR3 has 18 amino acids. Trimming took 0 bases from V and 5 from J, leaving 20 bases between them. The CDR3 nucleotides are TGTGCCAGCAGCCAAGATTGGATCATAGGAGGGATCCACAATGAGCAGTTCTTC. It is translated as CASSQDWIIGGIHNEQFF.

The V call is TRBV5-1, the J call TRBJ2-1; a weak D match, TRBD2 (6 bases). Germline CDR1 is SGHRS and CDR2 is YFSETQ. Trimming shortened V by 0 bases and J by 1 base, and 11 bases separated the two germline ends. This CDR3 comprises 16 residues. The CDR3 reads CASSLVGGRSYNEQFF. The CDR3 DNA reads TGCGCCAGCAGCTTGGTGGGGGGTAGGTCCTACAATGAGCAGTTCTTC.

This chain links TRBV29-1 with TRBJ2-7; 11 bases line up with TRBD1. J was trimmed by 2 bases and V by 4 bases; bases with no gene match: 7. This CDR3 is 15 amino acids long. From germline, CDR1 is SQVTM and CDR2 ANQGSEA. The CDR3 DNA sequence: TGCAGCGTTGCCCGAGGGACAGGGGGAACCTACGAGCAGTACTTC. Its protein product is CSVARGTGGTYEQYF.

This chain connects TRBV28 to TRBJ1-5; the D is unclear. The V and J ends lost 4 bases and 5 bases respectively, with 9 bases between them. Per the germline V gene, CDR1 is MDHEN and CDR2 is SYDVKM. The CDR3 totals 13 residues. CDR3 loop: CASSSYRDQPQHF. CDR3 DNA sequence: TGTGCCAGCAGTTCGTACAGAGATCAGCCCCAGCATTTT.

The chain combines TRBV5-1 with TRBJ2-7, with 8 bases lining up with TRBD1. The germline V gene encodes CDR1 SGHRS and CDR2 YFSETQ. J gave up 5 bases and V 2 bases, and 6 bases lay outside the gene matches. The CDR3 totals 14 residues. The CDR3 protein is CASSLRTGTHEQYF. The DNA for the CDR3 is TGCGCCAGCAGCTTACGGACAGGGACCCACGAGCAGTACTTC.

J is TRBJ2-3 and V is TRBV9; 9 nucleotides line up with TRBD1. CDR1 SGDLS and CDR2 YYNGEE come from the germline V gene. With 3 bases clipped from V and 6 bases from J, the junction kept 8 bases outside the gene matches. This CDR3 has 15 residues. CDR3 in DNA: TGTGCCAGCAGCGGTACAGGGGGCCCCCGCGATACGCAGTATTTT. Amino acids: CASSGTGGPRDTQYF.

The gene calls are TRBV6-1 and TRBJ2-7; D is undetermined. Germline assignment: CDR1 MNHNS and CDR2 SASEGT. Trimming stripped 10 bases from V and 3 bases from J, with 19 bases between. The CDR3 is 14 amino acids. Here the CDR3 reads CATPGASVLYEQYF. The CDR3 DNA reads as TGTGCCACCCCCGGAGCTAGTGTGCTCTACGAGCAGTACTTC.

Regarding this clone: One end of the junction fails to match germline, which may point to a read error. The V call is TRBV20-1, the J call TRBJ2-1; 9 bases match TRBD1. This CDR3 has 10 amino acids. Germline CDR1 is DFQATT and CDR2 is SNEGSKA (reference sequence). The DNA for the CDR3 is TGCAGTGTCCCAGGGGACAGGGTAATCTTC. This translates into CSVPGDRVIF.

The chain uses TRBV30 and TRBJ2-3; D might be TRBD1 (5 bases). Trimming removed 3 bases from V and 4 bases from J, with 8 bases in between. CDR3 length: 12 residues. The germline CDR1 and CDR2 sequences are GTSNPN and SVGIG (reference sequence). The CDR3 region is CAWSTGADTQYF. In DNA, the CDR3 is TGTGCCTGGAGCACAGGAGCAGATACGCAGTATTTT.

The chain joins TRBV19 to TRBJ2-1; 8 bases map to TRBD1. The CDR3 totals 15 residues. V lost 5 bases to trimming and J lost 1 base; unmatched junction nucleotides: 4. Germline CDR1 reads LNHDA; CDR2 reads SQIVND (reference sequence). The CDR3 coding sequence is TGTGCCAGTAGTTTCCGGGACAGGTCCTACAATGAGCAGTTCTTC. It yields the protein CASSFRDRSYNEQFF.

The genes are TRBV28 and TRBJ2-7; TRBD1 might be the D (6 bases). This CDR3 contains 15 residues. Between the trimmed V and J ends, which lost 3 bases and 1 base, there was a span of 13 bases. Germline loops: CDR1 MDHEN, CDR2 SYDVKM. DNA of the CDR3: TGTGCCAGCAGTTTCTTCATGCAGGGGTCCTACGAGCAGTACTTC. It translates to CASSFFMQGSYEQYF.

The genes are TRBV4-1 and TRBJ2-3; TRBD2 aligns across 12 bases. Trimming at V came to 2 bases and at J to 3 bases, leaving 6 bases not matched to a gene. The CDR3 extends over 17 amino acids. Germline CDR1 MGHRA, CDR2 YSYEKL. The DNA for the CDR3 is TGCGCCAGCAGCCAACTGAGACTAGCGGGGGATACAGATACGCAGTATTTT. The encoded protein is CASSQLRLAGDTDTQYF.